These 17 T cell receptor beta chains were sequenced from one sample in a study of CD8 T cells in Susac syndrome. An amount of RNA that ranged from roughly 0.45 to 1 ug was reverse transcribed with random hexamers. Each CDR3 protein gets one entry after TCRdb re-called the immunoSEQ multiplex PCR reads with MiXCR. The sample carries roughly 180,000 distinct CDR3 sequences, approximately 94% recorded once. The sequenced sample consisted of CD4+ T cells from PBMCs. These receptors originate from a human donor in good health.

The table lists this clonotype with a count of one. The rearrangement uses TRBV5-1 and TRBJ2-1, with D perhaps TRBD2 (5 bases). CDR1 is SGHRS and CDR2 is YFSETQ in the germline V gene. This CDR3 comprises 12 residues. Trimming removed 7 bases at V and 3 bases at J, with 8 bases between. In DNA form, the CDR3 reads TGCGCCAGCTCGGGGAACTACAATGAGCAGTTCTTC. It is translated as CASSGNYNEQFF. The full variable domain, in which reference TRBV5-1 and TRBJ2-1 provide the parts outside the CDR3, is KAGVTQTPRYLIKTRGQQVTLSCSPISGHRSVSWYQQTPGQGLQFLFEYFSETQRNKGNFPGRFSGRQFSNSRSEMNVSTLELGDSALYLCASSGNYNEQFFGPGTRLTVL.

The chain uses TRBV20-1 and TRBJ2-1; 7 bases fit TRBD2. There are 18 residues in the CDR3. The germline CDR1 and CDR2 sequences are DFQATT and SNEGSKA (reference sequence). V lost 0 bases and J lost 2; bases outside the gene matches: 13. The CDR3 sequence: CSARDRGYGGGPYNEQFF. In nucleotides, the CDR3 is TGCAGTGCTAGAGATCGGGGATACGGGGGAGGGCCCTACAATGAGCAGTTCTTC.

The rearrangement links TRBV25-1 to TRBJ2-2, with TRBD1 identical over 9 bases. Germline CDR1 MGHDK, CDR2 SYGVNS. The CDR3 has 15 amino acids. V lost 6 bases and J lost 4; bases outside the gene matches: 6. CDR3 protein: CASRAGQGITGELFF. CDR3 in DNA: TGTGCCAGCAGGGCGGGACAGGGTATCACCGGGGAGCTGTTTTTT.

This clonotype showed up just a few times. The V call is TRBV29-1, the J call TRBJ2-7; no reliable D call. Trimming removed 0 bases from V and 6 bases from J, with 3 bases in between. The CDR3 runs 10 residues. Germline CDR1 is SQVTM and CDR2 is ANQGSEA. In nucleotides, the CDR3 is TGCAGCGTTGAAGAGGGCGAGCAGTACTTC. This encodes CSVEEGEQYF.

This rearrangement joins TRBV30 to TRBJ2-5, with D maybe TRBD1 (7 bases). Trimming took off 0 bases at V and 0 bases at J, with 20 bases between the two ends. The CDR3 is 18 residues long. CDR1 GTSNPN and CDR2 SVGIG come from the germline V gene (reference sequence). The CDR3 sequence is CAWSVRRGDRPYQETQYF. The CDR3 DNA follows: TGTGCCTGGAGTGTACGAAGGGGGGACAGACCGTACCAAGAGACCCAGTACTTC.

This rearrangement joins TRBV24-1 to TRBJ2-1, with a tentative D call TRBD1 (5 bases). The CDR3 sequence is 14 residues long. The V gene's germline CDR1 is KGHDR and CDR2 SFDVKD. Deletions cut 5 bases from V and 5 bases from J, with 12 bases between. The CDR3 region is CATSVGWGNNEQFF. For the CDR3, the DNA is TGTGCCACCAGTGTGGGGTGGGGCAACAATGAGCAGTTCTTC.

This clonotype appeared once. The chain has TRBV5-1 and TRBJ2-7, with unresolved D. V lost 1 base and J lost 5, with 13 bases in between. Germline lookup yields CDR1 SGHRS and CDR2 YFSETQ. This CDR3 has 14 residues. CDR3 residues: CASSLLSRGDEQYF. Written as DNA, the CDR3 is TGCGCCAGCAGCTTGCTTTCTCGAGGCGACGAGCAGTACTTC. Filled out from reference TRBV5-1 and TRBJ2-7, the complete variable domain reads KAGVTQTPRYLIKTRGQQVTLSCSPISGHRSVSWYQQTPGQGLQFLFEYFSETQRNKGNFPGRFSGRQFSNSRSEMNVSTLELGDSALYLCASSLLSRGDEQYFGPGTRLTVT.

The chain is built from TRBV11-2 and TRBJ2-2, with 7 bases identical to TRBD2. V lost 1 base and J lost 4; bases outside the gene matches: 9. Germline V gives CDR1 SGHAT, CDR2 FQNNGV. The CDR3 consists of 17 residues. CDR3 sequence reads: CASSLVGGSWVTGELFF. DNA for the CDR3: TGTGCCAGCAGCTTAGTTGGCGGGAGCTGGGTCACCGGGGAGCTGTTTTTT.

The rearrangement links TRBV5-4 to TRBJ2-3; D is perhaps TRBD2 (6 bases). Trimming cost V 4 bases and J 5 bases, with 11 bases left between them. CDR1 and CDR2 from the germline V gene are SGHNT and YYREEE (reference sequence). The CDR3 loop spans 13 amino acids. The CDR3 DNA reads as TGTGCCAGCAGCACCGGGGGACGAGATACGCAGTATTTT. Residues: CASSTGGRDTQYF. Combining the CDR3 with reference TRBV5-4 and TRBJ2-3 gives the whole variable domain ETGVTQSPTHLIKTRGQQVTLRCSSQSGHNTVSWYQQALGQGPQFIFQYYREEENGRGNFPPRFSGLQFPNYSSELNVNALELDDSALYLCASSTGGRDTQYFGPGTRLTVL.

The chain recombines TRBV29-1 with TRBJ1-1, with 7 positions matching TRBD1. V dropped 7 bases and J dropped 6; count of bases not matched to a gene: 11. The CDR3 length is 13 residues. Germline CDR1 reads SQVTM; CDR2 reads ANQGSEA. The CDR3 loop reads CSAKPSQGAEAFF. CDR3 in DNA: TGCAGCGCCAAACCCTCTCAGGGGGCTGAAGCTTTCTTT.

The chain employs TRBV30 and TRBJ2-7; the D gene is possibly TRBD1 (6 bases). The CDR3 has 11 residues. V lost 4 bases to trimming and J lost 6 bases, with 10 bases between them. Germline V CDR1 and CDR2: GTSNPN, SVGIG (reference sequence). CDR3 loop: CAWNRAGEQYF. The CDR3 region has the DNA TGTGCCTGGAACAGGGCTGGCGAGCAGTACTTC.

J is TRBJ2-3 and V is TRBV6-2 or TRBV6-3; a possible D gene is TRBD1 (5 bases). CDR1 MNHEY and CDR2 SVGEGT come from the germline V gene. V was trimmed by 6 bases and J by 6 bases, leaving 16 bases between them. There are 14 residues in the CDR3. The CDR3 here is CASSISRVRDTQYF. In nucleotides, the CDR3 is TGTGCCAGCAGCATCAGCAGGGTTCGGGATACGCAGTATTTT.

The rearrangement links TRBV28 to TRBJ1-4; TRBD1 matches at 8 bases. The germline V gene encodes CDR1 MDHEN and CDR2 SYDVKM. V lost 5 bases to trimming and J lost 6 bases; unmatched junction nucleotides: 5. The CDR3 covers 14 residues. The CDR3 sequence: CASSEDRGYEKLFF. DNA of the CDR3: TGTGCCAGCAGTGAAGACAGGGGCTATGAAAAACTGTTTTTT. Drawing the rest from reference TRBV28 and TRBJ1-4, the complete variable domain is DVKVTQSSRYLVKRTGEKVFLECVQDMDHENMFWYRQDPGLGLRLIYFSYDVKMKEKGDIPEGYSVSREKKERFSLILESASTNQTSMYLCASSEDRGYEKLFFGSGTQLSVL.

CDR3 sequence (DNA): TGCGCCAGCAGTCAAGATAGGGAGACTTCCACAGATACGCAGTATTTT. It translates to CASSQDRETSTDTQYF. The chain recombines TRBV23-1 with TRBJ2-3; TRBD2 is a possible D gene (5 bases). TRBV23-1 has ORF status, its function being uncertain. V dropped 2 bases and J dropped 2 bases, with 14 bases sitting between them. The CDR3 contains 16 residues.

The chain recombines TRBV30 with TRBJ2-3, with D unresolved. The V and J ends lost 2 bases and 4 bases respectively, with 7 bases between them. This CDR3 has 12 amino acids. From germline, CDR1 is GTSNPN and CDR2 SVGIG (reference sequence). CDR3 region: CAWSHQPDTQYF. For the CDR3, the DNA is TGTGCCTGGAGTCATCAGCCAGATACGCAGTATTTT. The full variable domain, rest sourced from reference TRBV30 and TRBJ2-3, is SQTIHQWPATLVQPVGSPLSLECTVEGTSNPNLYWYRQAAGRGLQLLFYSVGIGQISSEVPQNLSASRPQDRQFILSSKKLLLSDSGFYLCAWSHQPDTQYFGPGTRLTVL.

The CDR3 region has the DNA TGCAGTGGCCGGGACATCGCTTTGAACACTGAAGCTTTCTTT. Residues: CSGRDIALNTEAFF. The chain carries TRBV20-1 and TRBJ1-1, with a possible D match to TRBD1 (6 bases). Germline V gene data show CDR1 as DFQATT and CDR2 as SNEGSKA (reference sequence). The CDR3 covers 14 residues. The V end lost 7 bases, the J end lost 0 bases, and 15 bases lay between the germline ends.

This clonotype appeared once. V gene TRBV6-2 or TRBV6-3 combines with J gene TRBJ2-1; TRBD2 matches at 8 bases. This CDR3 region has 17 residues. Germline V gene sequence: CDR1 MNHEY, CDR2 SVGEGT. Trimming removed 2 bases from V and 1 base from J; junction bases left unmatched: 7. This CDR3 is CASSYPTSGGSYNEQFF. CDR3 coding DNA: TGTGCCAGCAGTTACCCAACTAGCGGCGGGTCCTACAATGAGCAGTTCTTC.